These 17 T cell receptor beta chains originate from one sample sequenced in a study of siplizumab effects on memory and regulatory T cells. Profiling relied on immunoSEQ multiplex PCR, and the TCRdb table lists in-frame clones only, not all of them. Of about 87,000 clones in the sample, around 89% were seen once. Sequencing input: CD4+ T cells sorted from blood. The source of these receptors is a human donor in good health.

The chain has TRBV28 and TRBJ1-3; TRBD1 matches at 7 bases. V lost 4 bases, J lost 4 bases, and 7 bases stayed unmatched. The CDR3 spans 15 residues. Per germline, CDR1 MDHEN and CDR2 SYDVKM. Here the CDR3 DNA reads TGTGCCAGCAGTTCGGCGGACAGGTCCGGAAACACCATATATTTT. It codes for CASSSADRSGNTIYF.

The rearrangement uses TRBV7-2 and TRBJ2-5; 8 nucleotides line up with TRBD1. Germline V gene sequence: CDR1 SGHTA, CDR2 FQGNSA. After removal of 5 bases from V and 14 bases from J, the junction contained 13 bases not matched to a gene. The CDR3 totals 13 residues. CDR3: CASSAGRRDRPYF. The DNA of the CDR3 is TGTGCCAGCAGCGCCGGCCGCCGGGACAGGCCTTACTTC.

The chain recombines TRBV19 with TRBJ2-3; the D gene is possibly TRBD2 (5 bases). The V gene's germline CDR1 is LNHDA and CDR2 SQIVND (reference sequence). This CDR3 is built from 15 residues. Trimming cost V 5 bases and J 4 bases, with 16 bases left between them. The CDR3 region has the DNA TGTGCCAGTAGTTCCCGGGTAGCGCCATCAGATACGCAGTATTTT. Encoded protein: CASSSRVAPSDTQYF.

The table lists this clone with a count of one. The chain combines TRBV29-1 with TRBJ2-1, with TRBD2 matching over 12 bases. Germline V CDR1 and CDR2: SQVTM, ANQGSEA. The CDR3 is 14 residues long. J was trimmed by 7 bases and V by 7 bases; bases with no gene match: 8. CDR3 amino acids: CSALLAGGGNEQFF. CDR3 bases: TGCAGCGCCCTACTAGCGGGAGGTGGTAATGAGCAGTTCTTC.

V and J are TRBV7-9 and TRBJ2-7; weak D call: TRBD1 (6 bases). The germline CDR1 and CDR2 sequences are SEHNR and FQNEAQ (reference sequence). V lost 5 bases and J lost 2, with 10 bases in between. The CDR3 sequence is 13 residues long. CDR3 residues: CASSLQGPYEQYF. In DNA form, the CDR3 reads TGTGCCAGCAGCCTACAGGGCCCCTACGAGCAGTACTTC.

This chain joins TRBV4-3 and TRBJ1-4; TRBD1 matches at 9 bases. The germline V gene has CDR1 LGHNA and CDR2 YSLEER. The CDR3 consists of 17 residues. V was clipped by 5 bases and J by 3 bases; unmatched bases: 10. This CDR3 reads CASSEDRGGFSNEKLFF. The DNA for the CDR3 is TGCGCCAGCAGCGAGGACAGGGGTGGCTTTTCTAATGAAAAACTGTTTTTT.

V usage is TRBV18 and J usage is TRBJ2-3, with D unresolved. CDR1 KGHSH and CDR2 LQKENI come from the germline V gene. The V gene lost 3 bases and the J gene lost 3 bases, with 4 bases spanning the gap. CDR3 size: 12 residues. For the CDR3, the DNA is TGTGCCAGCTCACCCATAACAGATACGCAGTATTTT. Its protein is CASSPITDTQYF.

This clone was picked up one time. V and J are TRBV10-3 and TRBJ1-2; possible D gene TRBD1, 5 bases. This CDR3 is built from 14 residues. Germline CDR1 ENHRY, CDR2 SYGVKD. V was pared by 10 bases and J by 4 bases, with 19 bases between. This chain's CDR3 is CATHEGREFYGYTF. The DNA for the CDR3 is TGTGCCACCCATGAGGGCAGGGAATTCTATGGCTACACCTTC.

This clone was seen more than once but under ten times. The rearrangement uses TRBV15 and TRBJ2-1; D could derive from TRBD1 or TRBD2 (5 bases each). V gave up 3 bases and J gave up 6 bases, with 24 bases separating them. The CDR3 consists of 18 residues. Germline V lookup: CDR1 LNHNV, CDR2 YYDKDF (reference sequence). The CDR3: CATSRSFVLGPSTNEQFF. The DNA of the CDR3 is TGTGCCACCAGCAGGAGCTTCGTGTTGGGACCCTCAACCAATGAGCAGTTCTTC. The whole variable domain, filled in from reference TRBV15 and TRBJ2-1, reads DAMVIQNPRYQVTQFGKPVTLSCSQTLNHNVMYWYQQKSSQAPKLLFHYYDKDFNNEADTPDNFQSRRPNTSFCFLDIRSPGLGDTAMYLCATSRSFVLGPSTNEQFFGPGTRLTVL.

This sequence joins TRBV4-2 and TRBJ1-5; 9 bases map to TRBD1. Germline V gene lookup returns CDR1 LGHNA and CDR2 YNFKEQ. The V and J ends lost 4 bases and 4 bases, in that order; junction bases with no gene match: 2. This CDR3 spans 14 amino acids. The CDR3 DNA reads TGTGCCAGCAGCCGGGGACAGGGTAATCAGCCCCAGCATTTT. It translates to CASSRGQGNQPQHF.

The rearrangement joins TRBV9 to TRBJ2-7; perhaps TRBD2 as D (6 bases). There are 12 residues in the CDR3. The V end lost 8 bases, the J end lost 7 bases, and 16 bases lay between the germline ends. CDR1 is SGDLS, CDR2 YYNGEE, per germline. This CDR3 is CASFGGPGEQYF. The CDR3 DNA follows: TGTGCCAGTTTTGGAGGGCCGGGAGAGCAGTACTTC.

This chain uses TRBV27 with TRBJ1-2; D is unclear. This CDR3 is 14 amino acids long. Trimming stripped 8 bases from V and 1 base from J, with 14 bases between. The germline CDR1 and CDR2 sequences are MNHEY and SMNVEV (reference sequence). CDR3 sequence reads: CASSRAALNYGYTF. DNA of the CDR3: TGTGCCAGCTCGAGGGCAGCCCTTAACTATGGCTACACCTTC.

The rearrangement links TRBV20-1 to TRBJ2-3; tentative D call: TRBD1 (5 bases). CDR1 DFQATT and CDR2 SNEGSKA come from the germline V gene (reference sequence). Trimming took off 5 bases at V and 8 bases at J, with 11 bases between the two ends. The length of the CDR3 is 11 residues. CDR3 residues: CSALQEPTQYF. CDR3 nucleotides: TGCAGTGCTTTACAGGAGCCTACGCAGTATTTT.

V and J are TRBV7-8 and TRBJ2-7; TRBD2 aligns across 10 bases. V shed 4 bases, J shed 6 bases, and the junction held 12 bases outside the gene matches. Germline loops: CDR1 SGHVS, CDR2 FQNEAQ. CDR3 length: 16 amino acids. DNA for the CDR3: TGTGCCAGCAGCTCCAGCGGGAGGGGGAGCATGGGCGAGCAGTACTTC. Encoded protein: CASSSSGRGSMGEQYF. Looking up the rest from reference TRBV7-8 and TRBJ2-7 gives the full variable domain: GAGVSQSPRYKVAKRGQDVALRCDPISGHVSLFWYQQALGQGPEFLTYFQNEAQLDKSGLPSDRFFAERPEGSVSTLKIQRTQQEDSAVYLCASSSSGRGSMGEQYFGPGTRLTVT.

The J gene is TRBJ2-3, the V gene TRBV15; 11 bases map to TRBD2. J lost 4 bases, V lost 1 base, and 1 base had no gene match. There are 15 residues in the CDR3. From germline, CDR1 is LNHNV and CDR2 YYDKDF (reference sequence). The CDR3, as DNA: TGTGCCACCAGCAGAGTACTAGCGGGAGCAGATACGCAGTATTTT. It encodes CATSRVLAGADTQYF. Drawing the rest from reference TRBV15 and TRBJ2-3, the complete variable domain is DAMVIQNPRYQVTQFGKPVTLSCSQTLNHNVMYWYQQKSSQAPKLLFHYYDKDFNNEADTPDNFQSRRPNTSFCFLDIRSPGLGDTAMYLCATSRVLAGADTQYFGPGTRLTVL.

This clone came up once. The J gene is TRBJ2-3, the V gene TRBV19; TRBD2 matches at 8 bases. The CDR3 covers 14 residues. Germline V CDR1 and CDR2: LNHDA, SQIVND (reference sequence). The V segment lost 5 bases and the J segment 4 bases; nucleotides outside the gene matches: 5. This chain's CDR3 is CASSWGLESDTQYF. The CDR3 bases are TGTGCCAGTAGTTGGGGACTAGAATCAGATACGCAGTATTTT.

This clone has a handful of counts. The chain recombines TRBV7-2 with TRBJ2-4; D is unresolved. The germline V gene has CDR1 SGHTA and CDR2 FQGNSA. This CDR3 is 13 amino acids long. The ends were cut back, 2 bases at V and 7 bases at J, with 9 bases in the middle. CDR3 bases: TGTGCCAGCAGCTTATGGGTGGGGAACATTCAGTACTTC. It encodes CASSLWVGNIQYF.